This TCR beta chain was recorded in a study of blood T cell repertoires in COVID-19. At the level of the study: Sources were T cells, B-cell-depleted T cells, or PBMCs; the material itself was cDNA or gDNA.

Here immunoSEQ multiplex PCR was the method, and the copy in TCRdb shows in-frame clones only, minus some. The sample includes 250,000 to 300,000 clones, around 90% of them seen just once. Germline V gives CDR1 MNHEY, CDR2 SVGEGT. This CDR3 has 15 residues. Trimming took 5 bases from V and 2 from J, leaving 13 bases between them. V and J are TRBV6-2 or TRBV6-3 and TRBJ2-1; the D gene is possibly TRBD2 (7 bases). The specimen was PBMCs or T cells enriched from blood (not recorded which). The origin of this receptor is a woman aged 25 to 39 who had recovered from COVID-19. The CDR3 region has the DNA TGTGCCAGCAGTCCCGGGGGGCTTCCCTACAATGAGCAGTTCTTC. Its protein product is CASSPGGLPYNEQFF.